The 23 T cell receptor beta chains below were found in one sample sequenced in a study of T cell responses to AZD1222 COVID-19 vaccine. Produced via immunoSEQ multiplex PCR; TCRdb's table is partial and in-frame only. The table records about 78,000 clones, about nine tenths of them present only once. The sequencing used peripheral blood, collected 28 days after the second AZD1222 dose. The source is an adult who received the AZD1222 COVID-19 vaccine.

The chain uses TRBV6-5 and TRBJ2-1; 7 bases agree with TRBD2. The CDR3 is made up of 14 amino acids. The V segment lost 11 bases and the J segment 6 bases; nucleotides outside the gene matches: 13. The germline V gene encodes CDR1 MNHEY and CDR2 SVGAGI. CDR3: CAGKYRDYSNEQFF. The CDR3 region has the DNA TGTGCCGGCAAGTACCGGGACTACTCCAATGAGCAGTTCTTC.

The rearrangement joins TRBV7-9 to TRBJ2-6; D call uncertain. Per the germline V gene, CDR1 is SEHNR and CDR2 is FQNEAQ (reference sequence). Trimming stripped 5 bases from V and 0 bases from J, with 11 bases between. This CDR3 has 16 amino acids. CDR3 protein: CASSRSVPSGANVLTF. The CDR3 DNA is TGTGCCAGCAGCCGCTCCGTCCCCTCTGGGGCCAACGTCCTGACTTTC.

This chain links TRBV20-1 with TRBJ1-5; 8 positions match TRBD1. This CDR3 spans 16 amino acids. Germline CDR1 is DFQATT and CDR2 is SNEGSKA (reference sequence). V was pared by 3 bases and J by 5 bases, with 12 bases of the junction left unmatched. The CDR3 DNA follows: TGCAGTGCTAGTAGGAGACAGGGGCCCTATTATCAGCCCCAGCATTTT. This sequence encodes CSASRRQGPYYQPQHF.

This chain uses TRBV2 with TRBJ1-1; tentative D call: TRBD1 (5 bases). The germline V gene has CDR1 SNHLY and CDR2 FYNNEI. This CDR3 contains 13 residues. Trimming cost V 3 bases and J 8 bases, with 13 bases left between them. In DNA form, the CDR3 reads TGTGCCAGCAGTGAGGCTCCCGGGACGGAAGCTTTCTTT. This gives the protein CASSEAPGTEAFF.

CDR3 DNA sequence: TGTGCCGCCCGGAAGGAGAACACCGGGGAGCTGTTTTTT. Protein product: CAARKENTGELFF. The chain couples TRBV27 to TRBJ2-2; D call uncertain. The V gene lost 11 bases and the J gene lost 1 base, with 11 bases spanning the gap. This CDR3 comprises 13 residues. Germline CDR1 MNHEY, CDR2 SMNVEV (reference sequence).

The chain recombines TRBV11-3 with TRBJ1-1; 9 positions match TRBD1. This CDR3 spans 17 amino acids. The ends lost 0 bases at V and 5 bases at J; junction bases unmatched: 10. Per the germline V gene, CDR1 is SGHNT and CDR2 is YENEEA. In DNA form, the CDR3 reads TGTGCCAGCAGCTTAGATACCGGGACAGGGAGAGGGACTGAAGCTTTCTTT. Amino acids: CASSLDTGTGRGTEAFF.

The V call is TRBV6-1, the J call TRBJ1-3; no clear D gene. The CDR3 is 18 amino acids. CDR1 is MNHNS and CDR2 is SASEGT in the germline V gene. Trimming pared 0 bases from V and 0 bases from J, leaving 15 bases between. CDR3 region: CASSEAPITEPSGNTIYF. The CDR3 bases are TGTGCCAGCAGTGAAGCCCCGATAACCGAGCCCTCTGGAAACACCATATATTTT.

V is TRBV27 and J is TRBJ2-1; no definite D call. Germline V gives CDR1 MNHEY, CDR2 SMNVEV (reference sequence). V lost 3 bases and J lost 8, with 14 bases in between. The CDR3 loop spans 14 amino acids. DNA for the CDR3: TGTGCCAGCAGTTTCGTCGCCCCCGACGATGAGCAGTTCTTC. Residues: CASSFVAPDDEQFF.

The chain uses TRBV5-5 and TRBJ2-2, with 8 bases aligning to TRBD1. This CDR3 contains 14 residues. Germline-derived CDR1 and CDR2 are SGHKS and YYEKEE (reference sequence). With 6 bases clipped from V and 4 bases from J, the junction kept 5 bases outside the gene matches. The CDR3 DNA sequence: TGTGCCAGCAACGGACAGGGAGCCACCGGGGAGCTGTTTTTT. Amino acids: CASNGQGATGELFF.

This chain connects TRBV15 to TRBJ2-5; D is unclear. V lost 0 bases and J lost 7, with 12 bases in between. There are 14 residues in the CDR3. Germline assignment: CDR1 LNHNV and CDR2 YYDKDF (reference sequence). CDR3 residues: CATSREGWTGTQYF. Here the CDR3 DNA reads TGTGCCACCAGCAGAGAGGGCTGGACGGGGACCCAGTACTTC.

The rearrangement links TRBV7-8 to TRBJ1-2, with 8 positions matching TRBD1. The V gene end was trimmed by 1 base and the J gene end by 5 bases; junction bases not matched to a gene: 3. The germline V gene encodes CDR1 SGHVS and CDR2 FQNEAQ. The CDR3 is 14 residues long. CDR3 in DNA: TGTGCCAGCAGCTTAGATCAGGGGGCGTATGGCTACACCTTC. Encoded protein: CASSLDQGAYGYTF.

The chain is built from TRBV9 and TRBJ2-7; D perhaps matches TRBD1 (6 bases). V was cut by 0 bases and J by 1 base, with 14 bases left in between. The CDR3 covers 16 residues. Germline-derived CDR1 and CDR2 are SGDLS and YYNGEE. As DNA, the CDR3 is TGTGCCAGCAGCGTAGGTTTAGGGACACAGTCCTACGAGCAGTACTTC. It codes for CASSVGLGTQSYEQYF. Looking up the rest from reference TRBV9 and TRBJ2-7 gives the full variable domain: DSGVTQTPKHLITATGQRVTLRCSPRSGDLSVYWYQQSLDQGLQFLIQYYNGEERAKGNILERFSAQQFPDLHSELNLSSLELGDSALYFCASSVGLGTQSYEQYFGPGTRLTVT.

The chain is built from TRBV7-3 and TRBJ2-1; perhaps TRBD2 as D (6 bases). There are 16 residues in the CDR3. CDR1 is SGHTA and CDR2 is FQGTGA in the germline V gene. Trimming cost V 0 bases and J 10 bases, with 19 bases left between them. The CDR3 protein is CASSLTAETSAWEQFF. The CDR3, as DNA: TGTGCCAGCAGCTTAACGGCCGAGACTAGTGCATGGGAGCAGTTCTTC.

This CDR3 reads CASSPVSSGLETQYF. The CDR3 region has the DNA TGTGCCAGCAGCCCAGTGTCCAGCGGGCTAGAGACCCAGTACTTC. The chain recombines TRBV7-3 with TRBJ2-5, with D perhaps matching TRBD2 (6 bases). The CDR3 runs 15 residues. The V gene lost 5 bases and the J gene lost 4 bases, with 17 bases spanning the gap. From germline, CDR1 is SGHTA and CDR2 FQGTGA.

The V call is TRBV6-2 or TRBV6-3, the J call TRBJ1-6; 7 bases are a match to TRBD1. This CDR3 spans 17 amino acids. J gave up 7 bases and V 4 bases, and 13 bases lay outside the gene matches. In germline, CDR1 is MNHEY, CDR2 SVGEGT. The CDR3 DNA is TGTGCCAGCAGTTCTCTATGGACAGGATGGTTAAATTCACCCCTCCACTTT. Residues: CASSSLWTGWLNSPLHF.

The rearrangement joins TRBV2 to TRBJ2-2, with D unclear. CDR3 length equals 14 residues. Trimming left V 8 bases short and J 0 bases short, with 10 bases between. Germline loops: CDR1 SNHLY, CDR2 FYNNEI. CDR3 in amino acids: CASFKEPNTGELFF. CDR3 DNA sequence: TGTGCCAGCTTTAAGGAACCGAACACCGGGGAGCTGTTTTTT.

Comments on this clone: Other DNA sequences in the same sample also yield this CDR3. CDR3 nucleotides: TGTGCCAGCAGCCCTACGGGCACCGGGGAGCTGTTTTTT. Translation: CASSPTGTGELFF. This sequence joins TRBV7-3 and TRBJ2-2; D not resolved. CDR3 size: 13 residues. With 5 bases removed from V and 4 bases from J, the gap between germline ends came to 8 bases. Germline V lookup: CDR1 SGHTA, CDR2 FQGTGA.

In DNA form, the CDR3 reads TGTGCCAGCAGTTACTTAGGGGAGGGTAGCAATCAGCCCCAGCATTTT. Translated, it gives CASSYLGEGSNQPQHF. The gene calls are TRBV6-6 and TRBJ1-5, with D possibly being TRBD1 (5 bases). The CDR3 consists of 16 residues. The V gene lost 1 base and the J gene lost 0 bases, with 10 bases spanning the gap. Germline assignment: CDR1 MNHNY and CDR2 SVGAGI (reference sequence).

V usage is TRBV7-2 and J usage is TRBJ1-1; 8 bases match TRBD1. V shed 5 bases, J shed 3 bases, and the junction held 11 bases outside the gene matches. Germline CDR1 reads SGHTA; CDR2 reads FQGNSA. The CDR3 has 16 residues. The CDR3 is CASSLRGQGGYTEAFF. CDR3 sequence (DNA): TGTGCCAGCAGCCTAAGAGGACAGGGAGGATACACTGAAGCTTTCTTT.

The gene calls are TRBV11-3 and TRBJ2-7; TRBD2 matches 10 bases. J lost 4 bases, V lost 5 bases, and 2 bases had no gene match. Looked up from germline, CDR1 is SGHNT and CDR2 is YENEEA. The CDR3 has 13 amino acids. The CDR3 DNA sequence: TGTGCCAGCAGCCTAGCGGGGGAATACGAGCAGTACTTC. Translated: CASSLAGEYEQYF. The full variable domain, with the rest looked up from reference TRBV11-3 and TRBJ2-7, is EAGVVQSPRYKIIEKKQPVAFWCNPISGHNTLYWYLQNLGQGPELLIRYENEEAVDDSQLPKDRFSAERLKGVDSTLKIQPAELGDSAVYLCASSLAGEYEQYFGPGTRLTVT.

This chain joins TRBV27 and TRBJ1-6, with TRBD1 as a possible D gene (6 bases). CDR1 and CDR2 from the germline V gene are MNHEY and SMNVEV (reference sequence). The CDR3 spans 19 residues. Trimming cost V 2 bases and J 5 bases, with 22 bases left between them. CDR3: CASSLLFPDRQSNNSPLHF. For the CDR3, the DNA is TGTGCCAGCAGTTTACTTTTCCCCGACAGGCAGTCAAATAATTCACCCCTCCACTTT.

The CDR3 region is CASSSRAPGTANSPLHF. For the CDR3, the DNA is TGTGCCAGCAGCTCCCGAGCCCCCGGGACAGCCAATTCACCCCTCCACTTT. The chain combines TRBV7-3 with TRBJ1-6; 7 nucleotides agree with TRBD1. Germline V gene data show CDR1 as SGHTA and CDR2 as FQGTGA. V dropped 4 bases and J dropped 7; count of bases not matched to a gene: 13. This CDR3 is 17 amino acids long.

V and J are TRBV7-3 and TRBJ2-5, with a weak D call TRBD1 (6 bases). Trimming shortened V by 2 bases and J by 4 bases, and 14 bases separated the two germline ends. This CDR3 is 15 amino acids long. The V gene's germline CDR1 is SGHTA and CDR2 FQGTGA. The CDR3 region has the DNA TGTGCCAGCAGCTTACAGGGGCGAAGGGGAGAGACCCAGTACTTC. It yields the protein CASSLQGRRGETQYF.